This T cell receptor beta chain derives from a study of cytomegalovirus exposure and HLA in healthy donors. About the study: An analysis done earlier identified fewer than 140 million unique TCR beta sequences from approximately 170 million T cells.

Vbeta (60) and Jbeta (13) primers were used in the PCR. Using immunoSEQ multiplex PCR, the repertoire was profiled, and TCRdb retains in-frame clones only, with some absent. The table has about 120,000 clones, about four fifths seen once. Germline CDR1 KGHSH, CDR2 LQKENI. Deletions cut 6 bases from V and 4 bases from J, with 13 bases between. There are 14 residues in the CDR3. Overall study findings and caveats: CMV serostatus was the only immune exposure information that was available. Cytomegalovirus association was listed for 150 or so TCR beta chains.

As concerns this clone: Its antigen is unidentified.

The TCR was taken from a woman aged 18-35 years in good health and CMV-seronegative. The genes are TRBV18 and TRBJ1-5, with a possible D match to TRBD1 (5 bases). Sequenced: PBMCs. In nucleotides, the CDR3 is TGTGCCAGCTCGCCTGACAGAAATAATCAGCCCCAGCATTTT. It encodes CASSPDRNNQPQHF.